Here is one T cell receptor beta chain with its context. What it recognizes is unknown. As to time point: late sampling 161 to 241 days after vaccination in a few convalescent patients. The record originates from a study of vaccination and CD4 T cells after COVID-19. Whole-study results and caveats: Although the median of SARS-CoV-2-reactive clonotypes rose from around 21 to 38, the change was not significant.

TCRdb redid the calling of the PCR reads with MiXCR, one entry per CDR3 protein. The table records 31,000 or so distinct CDR3 sequences, about 49% of them present only once. V dropped 8 bases and J dropped 2 bases, with 17 bases sitting between them. Germline assignment: CDR1 MNHNS and CDR2 SASEGT. CDR3 length: 15 residues. The J gene is TRBJ2-3, the V gene TRBV6-1; a possible D gene is TRBD2 (6 bases). The material was CD4+ T cells from blood, obtained about 7 months after SARS-CoV-2 vaccination. This clonotype was obtained from a human donor who had recovered from COVID-19. DNA of the CDR3: TGTGCCAGCGCTACCACTAGCACCTTCACAGATACGCAGTATTTT. It encodes CASATTSTFTDTQYF.